This TCR beta chain appears in the sequencing data of a study of cytomegalovirus exposure and HLA in healthy donors. Study summary: HLA-typed donors were the source of approximately 85 million unique TCRs, which an early data release held. General study points: Reports indicate that TCR beta sequences accurately predicted the HLA-A and HLA-B alleles of most subjects. Associated with HLA alleles at 0.05 false discovery rate in a later analysis were approximately 17,000 TCR beta sequences.

Trimming removed 6 bases at V and 0 bases at J, with 11 bases between. The CDR3 sequence is 14 residues long. Germline loops: CDR1 MNHEY, CDR2 SVGAGI. About this clone: The antigen remains undetermined.

The PCR had 60 Vbeta and 13 Jbeta primers. Generated by immunoSEQ multiplex PCR, the TCRdb table keeps only in-frame clones and is missing some. This table has approximately 80,000 clones, 63% appearing once. Despite likely unrecorded immune exposures, the donors were nominally healthy at the time of sampling. The sample comprised PBMCs. The rearrangement links TRBV6-5 to TRBJ1-1; weak D call: TRBD1 (6 bases). The clonotype was recovered from a woman between 35 and 50 years old in good health and CMV-seropositive. Here the CDR3 reads CASRLRQVNTEAFF. The CDR3, as DNA: TGTGCCAGCAGACTTAGACAGGTGAACACTGAAGCTTTCTTT.